Below, 6 T cell receptor beta chains from the same sample are listed, as sequenced in a study of blood T cell repertoires in COVID-19. The protocol was immunoSEQ multiplex PCR, while the TCRdb copy is restricted to in-frame clones and leaves out a portion. Seen here are about 52,000 clones, around 80% observed once, and the top ten hold around a quarter. The sequenced sample was peripheral blood. Every receptor here comes from a woman aged 80 or older with COVID-19, enrolled during active disease.

The chain uses TRBV7-9 and TRBJ2-5; a possible D gene is TRBD1 (5 bases). Germline-derived CDR1 and CDR2 are SEHNR and FQNEAQ (reference sequence). The CDR3 is 19 residues long. Trimming took 5 bases from V and 5 from J, leaving 30 bases between them. The CDR3 nucleotides read TGTGCCAGCAGCATCAGGGTAAGACCGAATTTGGGCAAAAATGAGACCCAGTACTTC. Translating gives CASSIRVRPNLGKNETQYF. Variable domain in full (rest from reference TRBV7-9 and TRBJ2-5): DTGVSQNPRHKITKRGQNVTFRCDPISEHNRLYWYRQTLGQGPEFLTYFQNEAQLEKSRLLSDRFSAERPKGSFSTLEIQRTEQGDSAMYLCASSIRVRPNLGKNETQYFGPGTRLLVL.

The chain joins TRBV3-1 (or the pseudogene TRBV3-2) to TRBJ1-4; D is undetermined. V lost 4 bases and J lost 3, with 9 bases in between. The CDR3 length is 14 residues. Germline CDR1 reads LGHDT; CDR2 reads YNNKEL (reference sequence). CDR3 nucleotide sequence: TGTGCCAGCAGCCCGGGTACGGCTAATGAAAAACTGTTTTTT. Amino acid sequence: CASSPGTANEKLFF.

This sequence joins TRBV18 and TRBJ1-1, with D perhaps TRBD1 (6 bases). Germline values: CDR1 KGHSH, CDR2 LQKENI. The germline V and J ends were trimmed by 0 bases and 0 bases, with 11 bases remaining between them. The CDR3 extends over 16 amino acids. The CDR3 reads CASSPPGGQMNTEAFF. In DNA form, the CDR3 reads TGTGCCAGCTCACCACCGGGGGGGCAGATGAACACTGAAGCTTTCTTT. The variable domain in full, with the rest retrieved from reference TRBV18 and TRBJ1-1, is NAGVMQNPRHLVRRRGQEARLRCSPMKGHSHVYWYRQLPEEGLKFMVYLQKENIIDESGMPKERFSAEFPKEGPSILRIQQVVRGDSAAYFCASSPPGGQMNTEAFFGQGTRLTVV.

This CDR3 is CASSNTRGNTEAFF. The CDR3 DNA follows: TGTGCCAGCAGCAATACTCGGGGGAACACTGAAGCTTTCTTT. The V gene is TRBV21-1, the J gene TRBJ1-1. TRBV21-1 is a pseudogene segment. The CDR3 is made up of 14 amino acids.

This chain links TRBV27 with TRBJ1-5; D remains ambiguous. V shed 4 bases and J shed 2 bases, with 15 bases lying between them. Germline V gene data show CDR1 as MNHEY and CDR2 as SMNVEV (reference sequence). The CDR3 spans 16 residues. DNA of the CDR3: TGTGCCAGCAGTTCATTGGACTCCCTGGGCAATCAGCCCCAGCATTTT. This sequence encodes CASSSLDSLGNQPQHF.

The rearrangement links TRBV10-1 to TRBJ2-7, with TRBD2 matching over 9 bases. The CDR3 runs 17 residues. J was trimmed by 5 bases and V by 1 base; bases with no gene match: 12. Per germline, CDR1 WNHNN and CDR2 SYGVQD (reference sequence). CDR3 DNA sequence: TGCGCCAGCAGTGAGTTTTTATGGCGGGAGGGCCTGCACGAGCAGTACTTC. Its protein is CASSEFLWREGLHEQYF.